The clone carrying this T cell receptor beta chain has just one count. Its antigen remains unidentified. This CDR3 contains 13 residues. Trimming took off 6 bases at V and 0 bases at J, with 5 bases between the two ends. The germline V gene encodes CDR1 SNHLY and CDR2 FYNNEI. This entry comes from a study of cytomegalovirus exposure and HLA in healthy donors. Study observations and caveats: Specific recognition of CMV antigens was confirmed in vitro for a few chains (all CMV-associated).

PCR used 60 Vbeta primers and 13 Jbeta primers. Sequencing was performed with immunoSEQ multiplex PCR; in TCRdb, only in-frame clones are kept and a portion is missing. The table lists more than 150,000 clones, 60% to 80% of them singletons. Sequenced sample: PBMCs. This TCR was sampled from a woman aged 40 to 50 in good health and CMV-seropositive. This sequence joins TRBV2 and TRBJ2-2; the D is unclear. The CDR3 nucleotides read TGTGCCAGCAGCGTCGCGAACACCGGGGAGCTGTTTTTT. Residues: CASSVANTGELFF.